The rows below give T cell receptor beta chains drawn from one sample of a study of regulatory T cells in long-lasting Graves disease. TCRdb processed the multiplex PCR reads anew with MiXCR; each CDR3 protein has one entry. The sample has 400,000 to 500,000 distinct CDR3 sequences, about 17% seen once; the top ten hold around 23%. These records were also assigned to another study, of T cells in Graves' hyperthyroidism and ophthalmopathy.

The starting material was peripheral blood mononuclear cells (PBMCs), obtained at new diagnosis, from a patient treated with antithyroid drugs. The receptors here all came from a woman under 30 with Graves disease. The CDR3 runs from the conserved cysteine through the conserved F or W. D genes are given only for firm matches. Rows may omit the clone size; those that give it use once, few, many or a size class.

many	TRBV7-8	TRBJ2-7	TRBD1	CASSLALESRGQGSYEQYF	TGTGCCAGCAGCTTAGCGCTAGAGAGTAGAGGACAGGGCTCGTACGAGCAGTACTTC
NA	TRBV12-3/TRBV12-4	TRBJ2-1	TRBD2	CASSSRLAGGFHEQFF	TGTGCCAGCAGTTCAAGACTAGCGGGAGGGTTCCATGAGCAGTTCTTC
many	TRBV29-1	TRBJ2-5	TRBD2	CSVYGLATETQYF	TGCAGCGTATACGGACTAGCGACAGAGACCCAGTACTTC
many	TRBV27	TRBJ2-1	TRBD2	CASHAGTIPYNEQFF	TGTGCCAGCCACGCGGGGACTATCCCATACAATGAGCAGTTCTTC
few	TRBV19	TRBJ2-7	NA	CASSILALHPPYEQYF	TGTGCCAGTAGTATTCTGGCTTTACACCCACCGTACGAGCAGTACTTC
many	TRBV12-3/TRBV12-4	TRBJ2-3	NA	CASSWRDNTDTQYF	TGTGCCAGCAGTTGGAGGGACAACACAGATACGCAGTATTTT
NA	TRBV12-3/TRBV12-4	TRBJ2-5	NA	CASSEGPPQYF	TGTGCCAGCAGTGAGGGCCCACCTCAGTACTTC
many	TRBV28	TRBJ1-6	NA	CASNEGLAYNSPLHF	TGTGCCAGCAATGAGGGACTTGCCTATAATTCACCCCTCCACTTT
many	TRBV12-3/TRBV12-4	TRBJ2-1	NA	CASSLYPSTSNEQFF	TGTGCCAGCAGTTTATACCCCTCCACGTCCAATGAGCAGTTCTTC
many	TRBV5-1	TRBJ1-1	NA	CASSLDGHLVSAFF	TGCGCCAGCAGCTTGGACGGCCATTTGGTATCGGCTTTCTTT
many	TRBV11-2	TRBJ2-1	TRBD1	CASTQGASYNEQFF	TGTGCCAGCACACAGGGGGCGTCCTACAATGAGCAGTTCTTC
NA	TRBV3-1	TRBJ2-6	NA	CASSQDPPPSGANVLTF	TGTGCCAGCAGCCAAGATCCCCCCCCCTCTGGGGCCAACGTCCTGACTTTC
many	TRBV28	TRBJ1-3	TRBD1	CASSEQGAQGNTIYF	TGTGCCAGCAGTGAACAGGGGGCGCAAGGAAACACCATATATTTT
many	TRBV24-1	TRBJ2-2	NA	CATSDHRLGGRTGELFF	TGTGCCACCAGTGATCATCGGTTAGGGGGTCGGACCGGGGAGCTGTTTTTT
many	TRBV24-1	TRBJ1-2	TRBD1	CATSDSRTGGTYGYTF	TGTGCCACCAGTGATTCCAGGACAGGGGGCACCTATGGCTACACCTTC
NA	TRBV5-1	TRBJ2-3	NA	CASSLEQNTDTQYF	TGCGCCAGCAGCTTGGAACAGAACACAGATACGCAGTATTTT
few	TRBV20-1	TRBJ2-3	TRBD2	CSASASGSSTDTQYF	TGCAGTGCTTCAGCTAGCGGGAGTTCTACAGATACGCAGTATTTT
NA	TRBV10-3	TRBJ1-2	NA	CAISESTSFSSNYGYTF	TGTGCCATCAGTGAGTCGACTTCATTTTCATCTAACTATGGCTACACCTTC
many	TRBV5-4	TRBJ2-1	TRBD1	CATNNRDRSNNEQFF	TGTGCCACCAATAACCGGGACAGAAGTAACAATGAGCAGTTCTTC
many	TRBV6-2/TRBV6-3	TRBJ2-7	NA	CASSYSTVSYEQYF	TGTGCCAGCAGTTACTCGACGGTAAGCTACGAGCAGTACTTC
NA	TRBV7-6	TRBJ2-2	TRBD2	CASSLGAGVTNTGELFF	TGTGCCAGCAGCTTGGGAGCGGGAGTTACGAACACCGGGGAGCTGTTTTTT
many	TRBV2	TRBJ2-3	TRBD1	CASSRDRGRDTQYF	TGTGCCAGCAGCCGGGACAGGGGGCGTGATACGCAGTATTTT
NA	TRBV12-3/TRBV12-4	TRBJ2-1	NA	CASSDDTGQPSYNEQFF	TGTGCCAGCAGTGACGACACCGGACAGCCCTCCTACAATGAGCAGTTCTTC
NA	TRBV5-1	TRBJ2-1	NA	CASRLLDHGATLGGNDEQFF	TGCGCCAGCAGGCTTTTGGACCATGGTGCGACACTGGGCGGGAATGATGAGCAGTTCTTC
many	TRBV12-3/TRBV12-4	TRBJ2-4	TRBD1	CASNLQGLKNIQYF	TGTGCCAGCAACCTACAGGGGCTCAAAAACATTCAGTACTTC
few	TRBV29-1	TRBJ2-3	TRBD1	CSVSLTGLTDTQYF	TGCAGCGTTAGCTTGACAGGGCTGACAGATACGCAGTATTTT
many	TRBV28	TRBJ2-7	NA	CASRQGGMDEQYF	TGTGCCAGCAGGCAGGGTGGGATGGACGAGCAGTACTTC
many	TRBV28	TRBJ2-5	TRBD1	CASSSQGASRETQYF	TGTGCCAGCAGTTCACAGGGGGCGTCCCGAGAGACCCAGTACTTC
many	TRBV11-2	TRBJ2-5	TRBD1	CASSLVRGLQETQYF	TGTGCCAGCAGCTTAGTCAGGGGGCTGCAAGAGACCCAGTACTTC
few	TRBV5-6	TRBJ2-1	NA	CASSLVTIIDEQFF	TGTGCCAGCAGCTTGGTGACGATTATTGATGAGCAGTTCTTC
many	TRBV12-3/TRBV12-4	TRBJ1-5	NA	CASSSVWGGNQPQHF	TGTGCCAGCAGTTCCGTGTGGGGAGGCAATCAGCCCCAGCATTTT
many	TRBV6-1	TRBJ1-2	NA	CASRTLLDIYGYTF	TGTGCCAGCAGGACGTTGTTGGACATCTATGGCTACACCTTC
few	TRBV9	TRBJ1-2	NA	CASSVGIGNYGYTF	TGTGCCAGCAGCGTAGGTATAGGGAACTATGGCTACACCTTC
few	TRBV11-2	TRBJ2-2	NA	CASSSGSVNTGELFF	TGTGCCAGCAGCTCCGGTAGCGTTAACACCGGGGAGCTGTTTTTT